The 28 T cell receptor beta chains below all came from one sample that was sequenced in a study of PD-L1 blockade in urothelial cancer. Profiling relied on immunoSEQ multiplex PCR, and the TCRdb table lists in-frame clones only, not all of them. The sample lists some 45,000 clones, over 75% occurring once. The sample's time point: pretreatment peripheral blood. The sequences come from PBMCs, collected around atezolizumab (anti-PD-L1) treatment. The source of these receptors is a man between 60 and 75 years old with urothelial cancer.

This chain joins TRBV6-6 and TRBJ1-5; TRBD1 aligns across 8 bases. The CDR3 is 15 residues long. Trimming took 5 bases from V and 5 from J; bases not matched to a gene: 8. The germline V gene encodes CDR1 MNHNY and CDR2 SVGAGI (reference sequence). In DNA, the CDR3 is TGTGCCAGCAGTGCCTCGACAGGGGTCTATCAGCCCCAGCATTTT. This codes for CASSASTGVYQPQHF.

The chain has TRBV5-4 and TRBJ2-3, with a possible D match to TRBD2 (5 bases). Trimming pared 3 bases from V and 8 bases from J, leaving 7 bases between. The CDR3 consists of 11 residues. Germline CDR1 reads SGHNT; CDR2 reads YYREEE (reference sequence). The CDR3, as DNA: TGTGCCAGCAGCTCCGGGATTACGCAGTATTTT. Translation: CASSSGITQYF.

The rearrangement joins TRBV18 to TRBJ2-7; D is perhaps TRBD1 (6 bases). CDR3 length: 15 residues. Germline V gene data show CDR1 as KGHSH and CDR2 as LQKENI. The V end lost 3 bases, the J end lost 5 bases, and 17 bases lay between the germline ends. This CDR3 is CASSPPTGYGDEQYF. CDR3 DNA sequence: TGTGCCAGCTCACCCCCGACAGGATACGGGGACGAGCAGTACTTC. Complete variable domain (other parts from reference TRBV18 and TRBJ2-7): NAGVMQNPRHLVRRRGQEARLRCSPMKGHSHVYWYRQLPEEGLKFMVYLQKENIIDESGMPKERFSAEFPKEGPSILRIQQVVRGDSAAYFCASSPPTGYGDEQYFGPGTRLTVT.

The chain joins TRBV2 to TRBJ1-2, with D unclear. This CDR3 has 14 residues. V was shortened by 5 bases and J by 4 bases, with 14 bases between the two germline ends. CDR1 and CDR2 (germline): SNHLY, FYNNEI. The CDR3 loop is CASSTGGGPYGYTF. The DNA of the CDR3 is TGTGCCAGCAGTACGGGAGGAGGGCCCTATGGCTACACCTTC.

This clone was counted a single time. The rearrangement joins TRBV28 to TRBJ2-7; 10 positions match TRBD2. The length of the CDR3 is 16 residues. Germline V gene lookup returns CDR1 MDHEN and CDR2 SYDVKM. V dropped 6 bases and J dropped 4; count of bases not matched to a gene: 12. The CDR3 loop is CASRPASGSSFYEQYF. DNA of the CDR3: TGTGCCAGCAGACCCGCTAGCGGGAGTTCGTTTTACGAGCAGTACTTC.

J is TRBJ1-1 and V is TRBV6-5; D uncertain. The CDR3 contains 16 residues. Between the trimmed V and J ends, which lost 0 bases and 1 base, there was a span of 12 bases. Germline loops: CDR1 MNHEY, CDR2 SVGAGI. The CDR3 sequence: CASSYSPRTANTEAFF. The CDR3 DNA is TGTGCCAGCAGTTACTCTCCTCGAACAGCGAACACTGAAGCTTTCTTT.

The chain joins TRBV6-1 to TRBJ2-7; D gene ambiguous. The CDR3 is made up of 14 amino acids. The V gene lost 4 bases and the J gene lost 3 bases, with 13 bases spanning the gap. Germline V gene data show CDR1 as MNHNS and CDR2 as SASEGT. In DNA, the CDR3 is TGTGCCAGCAGTGCCTCCTCCGGTGTCTACGAGCAGTACTTC. Translation: CASSASSGVYEQYF.

This sequence joins TRBV28 and TRBJ2-7, with D maybe TRBD2 (7 bases). There are 21 residues in the CDR3. V was trimmed by 2 bases and J by 0 bases, leaving 29 bases between them. Germline V CDR1 and CDR2: MDHEN, SYDVKM. CDR3 nucleotides: TGTGCCAGCAGTTTAATGTTTCCGGGGGGCCTAGCGCCGATCTTCTCCTACGAGCAGTACTTC. Residues: CASSLMFPGGLAPIFSYEQYF.

This clone was observed a handful of times. V usage is TRBV7-2 and J usage is TRBJ1-3, with D unclear. V was clipped by 5 bases and J by 0 bases, with 11 bases between them. This CDR3 region has 15 residues. Germline assignment: CDR1 SGHTA and CDR2 FQGNSA. The CDR3 DNA reads TGTGCCAGCAGCACCCCCCGGGACTCTGGAAACACCATATATTTT. Its translation: CASSTPRDSGNTIYF.

This chain links TRBV28 with TRBJ1-2, with 7 bases that match TRBD1. The J segment lost 4 bases and the V segment lost 2 bases, leaving 10 bases of the junction unmatched. There are 16 residues in the CDR3. CDR1 MDHEN and CDR2 SYDVKM come from the germline V gene. CDR3 bases: TGTGCCAGCAGTTTACTGGCAGGGGGGTCCGCCTATGGCTACACCTTC. This gives the protein CASSLLAGGSAYGYTF.

The gene calls are TRBV6-6 and TRBJ2-7, with 8 positions matching TRBD1. In germline, CDR1 is MNHNY, CDR2 SVGAGI (reference sequence). This CDR3 has 14 amino acids. Losses at the gene ends were 5 bases for V and 6 bases for J; bases not matched to a gene: 9. For the CDR3, the DNA is TGTGCCAGCAGTCCCCTGGGACAGGTGGCCGAGCAGTACTTC. Translation gives CASSPLGQVAEQYF.

The rearrangement uses TRBV5-8 and TRBJ1-2, with TRBD1 as a possible D gene (6 bases). CDR3 size: 15 residues. With 0 bases removed from V and 0 bases from J, the gap between germline ends came to 9 bases. Looked up from germline, CDR1 is SGHTS and CDR2 is YDEGEE. Here the CDR3 DNA reads TGTGCCAGCAGCTTGGCTCCAGGGGCTAACTATGGCTACACCTTC. Its protein product is CASSLAPGANYGYTF.

The chain employs TRBV6-7 and TRBJ2-7; D perhaps matches TRBD1 (6 bases). TRBV6-7 is an open reading frame whose function is uncertain. The CDR3 covers 13 residues. Trimming took off 7 bases at V and 6 bases at J, with 16 bases between the two ends. CDR3: CASKEGVRSEQYF. The CDR3 nucleotides read TGTGCCAGCAAAGAGGGGGTTCGGTCCGAGCAGTACTTC.

V gene TRBV27 combines with J gene TRBJ2-1; 7 nucleotides match TRBD2. The CDR3 has 14 residues. CDR1 is MNHEY, CDR2 SMNVEV, per germline (reference sequence). The V and J ends lost 7 bases and 4 bases, in that order; junction bases with no gene match: 7. This CDR3 reads CASTPSGLYNEQFF. DNA of the CDR3: TGTGCCAGCACCCCTAGCGGCCTTTACAATGAGCAGTTCTTC.

The chain links TRBV6-4 to TRBJ1-6; perhaps TRBD1 as D (5 bases). V dropped 2 bases and J dropped 6 bases, with 17 bases sitting between them. Germline values: CDR1 MRHNA, CDR2 SNTAGT. This CDR3 is 17 amino acids long. This chain's CDR3 is CASSDNGGGVANSPLHF. In DNA form, the CDR3 reads TGTGCCAGCAGTGACAACGGTGGAGGGGTGGCTAATTCACCCCTCCACTTT.

The chain has TRBV19 and TRBJ1-5, with D possibly being TRBD1 (6 bases). Trimming removed 3 bases at V and 7 bases at J, with 13 bases between. Germline CDR1 reads LNHDA; CDR2 reads SQIVND (reference sequence). This CDR3 has 14 amino acids. In DNA form, the CDR3 reads TGTGCCAGTAGTATTTCATCAGGGACACAGCCCCAGCATTTT. Protein: CASSISSGTQPQHF.

The chain employs TRBV28 and TRBJ1-5; TRBD1 matches at 8 bases. Unmatched junction bases numbered 7, after V lost 6 bases and J lost 3 bases. The CDR3 extends over 15 amino acids. The V gene's germline CDR1 is MDHEN and CDR2 SYDVKM. CDR3 in DNA: TGTGCCAGCAGGACAGGGGCCATAGACAATCAGCCCCAGCATTTT. This gives the protein CASRTGAIDNQPQHF.

This clone was counted once. In DNA form, the CDR3 reads TGCGCCAGCAGCTTGGCCTTCTTGGCAGAAAGGAACACTGAAGCTTTCTTT. Translating it yields CASSLAFLAERNTEAFF. The rearrangement joins TRBV5-1 to TRBJ1-1; D not resolved. Deletions cut 0 bases from V and 1 base from J, with 16 bases between. The CDR3 is 17 amino acids. Germline V CDR1 and CDR2: SGHRS, YFSETQ.

This clone was seen only once. This chain connects TRBV4-1 to TRBJ2-7; 8 bases line up with TRBD1. The CDR3 extends over 15 amino acids. CDR1 and CDR2 from the germline V gene are MGHRA and YSYEKL. V lost 0 bases, J lost 4 bases, and 5 bases stayed unmatched. DNA for the CDR3: TGCGCCAGCAGCCAAGAAACAGGGGGAGGTTACGAGCAGTACTTC. The encoded protein is CASSQETGGGYEQYF.

The chain carries TRBV10-2 and TRBJ1-1; D might be TRBD1 (5 bases). Germline values: CDR1 WSHSY, CDR2 SAAADI. V lost 2 bases and J 5 bases, leaving 15 bases between the germline ends. The CDR3 runs 15 residues. The CDR3 region is CASSEPRQGRTEAFF. CDR3 nucleotides: TGCGCCAGCAGTGAGCCCCGCCAGGGAAGGACTGAAGCTTTCTTT.

This chain links TRBV7-2 with TRBJ1-6, with D maybe TRBD1 (6 bases). V was shortened by 4 bases and J by 8 bases, with 15 bases between the two germline ends. Looked up from germline, CDR1 is SGHTA and CDR2 is FQGNSA. The CDR3 is 15 amino acids. Here the CDR3 DNA reads TGTGCCAGCAGCTCGGACAGCCAGGATTATTCACCCCTCCACTTT. Its protein is CASSSDSQDYSPLHF.

This CDR3 reads CASSHKGGPSYEQYF. As DNA, the CDR3 is TGTGCCAGCAGCCATAAGGGAGGGCCTTCCTACGAGCAGTACTTC. The gene calls are TRBV7-9 and TRBJ2-7, with TRBD2 matching 7 bases. The CDR3 runs 15 residues. The ends lost 5 bases at V and 1 base at J; junction bases unmatched: 8. Germline CDR1 reads SEHNR; CDR2 reads FQNEAQ (reference sequence).

The chain joins TRBV11-2 to TRBJ2-7, with 12 bases lining up with TRBD1. The CDR3 length is 15 residues. Trimming cost V 3 bases and J 4 bases; bases outside gene matches: 4. Germline values: CDR1 SGHAT, CDR2 FQNNGV. CDR3 amino acids: CASSFGTGGRYEQYF. The CDR3 nucleotides are TGTGCCAGCAGCTTCGGGACAGGGGGCAGGTACGAGCAGTACTTC.

This chain connects TRBV4-2 to TRBJ2-2; D may be TRBD1 (6 bases). CDR3 length: 18 residues. Trimming took 1 base from V and 4 from J, leaving 19 bases between them. Germline CDR1 and CDR2: LGHNA and YNFKEQ. The CDR3 region has the DNA TGTGCCAGCAGCCAAGTGGGCAGGGGCGCTATTGGCACCGGGGAGCTGTTTTTT. Translating gives CASSQVGRGAIGTGELFF.

This clone was recorded a few times. The V and J genes are TRBV6-5 and TRBJ2-7; 8 positions agree with TRBD1. CDR3 size: 14 residues. V was pared by 5 bases and J by 0 bases, with 3 bases of the junction left unmatched. CDR1 is MNHEY, CDR2 SVGAGI, per germline. CDR3 region: CASSRDRSSYEQYF. CDR3 bases: TGTGCCAGCAGTCGGGACAGGAGCTCCTACGAGCAGTACTTC.

The rearrangement joins TRBV9 to TRBJ2-3; a weak D match, TRBD1 (6 bases). V was trimmed by 3 bases and J by 0 bases, leaving 14 bases between them. The CDR3 is 16 residues long. Germline V CDR1 and CDR2: SGDLS, YYNGEE. DNA for the CDR3: TGTGCCAGCAGCGGAAACAGGGTGGATAGCACAGATACGCAGTATTTT. Translation: CASSGNRVDSTDTQYF.

The chain recombines TRBV5-1 with TRBJ2-3; 8 bases are shared with TRBD2. The ends lost 0 bases at V and 6 bases at J; junction bases unmatched: 3. The germline CDR1 and CDR2 sequences are SGHRS and YFSETQ. CDR3 size: 14 residues. CDR3 coding DNA: TGCGCCAGCAGCTTGGCAGCGGGGGTGGATACGCAGTATTTT. Its protein product is CASSLAAGVDTQYF.

The chain uses TRBV6-6 and TRBJ2-7, with D hard to call. Germline V lookup: CDR1 MNHNY, CDR2 SVGAGI (reference sequence). This CDR3 has 13 residues. V shed 0 bases and J shed 5 bases, with 8 bases lying between them. CDR3 coding DNA: TGTGCCAGCAGTTACTCCCGAACAGACGAGCAGTACTTC. Translating it yields CASSYSRTDEQYF.